This TCR beta chain was recovered during a study of cytomegalovirus exposure and HLA in healthy donors. The overall study: The same platform as the 650 to 700 first-cohort repertoires was used for the 120 validation repertoires, a later analysis reported.

On this clone: Its matching antigen is unknown.

There are 15 residues in the CDR3. Germline V gene sequence: CDR1 SGHTA, CDR2 FQGNSA. With V trimmed by 5 bases and J by 2 bases, 9 bases remained unmatched. TCRdb's copy holds only in-frame clones and misses some; the assay was immunoSEQ multiplex PCR. Among around 300,000 clones, 87% were seen once, and the ten largest hold roughly 1.1%. The study's findings and limits: High sensitivity and specificity were reportedly achieved when the classifier diagnosed cytomegalovirus status. Most observed TCR sequences were rare, whereas some public TCRs were detected in many donors. That first-cohort TCR clusters tended to co-occur in the 95 to 150 validation repertoires was found in a later analysis.

The rearrangement links TRBV7-2 to TRBJ2-7; 7 positions agree with TRBD2. This receptor was identified in a woman in her twenties or thirties in good health and CMV-seropositive. The sequenced sample was PBMCs. The CDR3 DNA reads as TGTGCCAGCAGCCCCGAGCGGGAAACAACCTACGAGCAGTACTTC. This translates into CASSPERETTYEQYF.